The T cell receptor (beta chain) under discussion was sequenced for a study of technical replicates of blood from four donors (dated by TCRdb to 2016 to 2017). Library generation was performed with the immunoSEQ multiplex PCR assay. Here the immuneACCESS table is served through TCRdb, limited to in-frame sequences with V and J called. Missing clones are a known gap in these copies; in checked studies unresolved V genes cover under half, and the rest lacks a known reason. Across this sample there are over 50,000 clones, with 87% seen only once. About 5.2% of the sample is in the top ten clones. A word on this clone: Which antigen it targets is not known. No much larger clone is present one base from it, and per-base qualities are unavailable.

The CDR3 contains 13 residues, cysteine and phenylalanine counted. Only CDR3 DNA remains: 39 bases, in frame from the first base. The germline V gene encodes CDR1 MGHRA and CDR2 YSYEKL. At the junction V is shortened by 2 bases and J by 10 bases, with 9 bases in between. The V and J segments used are TRBV4-1 and TRBJ1-6; the D region possibly corresponds to TRBD1 (5 bases align). The sequence was collected from a human donor in good health. Some clones in this sample may be carry-over from other donors' samples. Sequencing was done on a sample of PBMCs. The CDR3 amino acid sequence is: CASSQLRGSPLHF. The nucleotides are TGCGCCAGCAGCCAATTACGGGGGTCACCCCTCCACTTT.